This T cell receptor (beta chain) was found in a study of T cells in Graves' hyperthyroidism and ophthalmopathy. Study summary: The initial diagnosis was the point when peripheral blood was collected, ahead of any treatment.

The CDR3 regions of TCR beta were amplified from RNA transcripts. The primer set for the first-round RT-PCR of the TCR CDR3 was HTBI. TCRdb recomputed calls from the multiplex PCR reads with MiXCR, one row per CDR3 protein. This repertoire shows roughly 400,000 distinct CDR3 sequences, 11% to 15% found once; its top ten account for around 27%. Trimming removed 6 bases from V and 8 bases from J, with 13 bases in between. The CDR3 is 11 amino acids. Germline CDR1 SQVTM, CDR2 ANQGSEA. A Clinical Activity Score of at least 3, a NOSPECS grade of at least 4 and a duration under 3 months were recorded in the ophthalmopathy patients. Orbital computed tomography and thyroid ultrasound, together with serum TRAb and thyroxine and clinical symptoms, were used for diagnoses. The table lists this clonotype with a few counts.

This clonotype was sampled from a man in his fifties or sixties with Graves' ophthalmopathy. The V call is TRBV29-1, the J call TRBJ1-1; the D gene is possibly TRBD1 (5 bases). Sequencing was carried out using blood. This chain's CDR3 is CSVPGPWEAFF. In nucleotides, the CDR3 is TGCAGCGTGCCGGGGCCCTGGGAAGCTTTCTTT.